This T cell receptor (beta chain) was sequenced in a study of blood T cell repertoires in COVID-19. The protocol was immunoSEQ multiplex PCR, while the TCRdb copy is restricted to in-frame clones and leaves out a portion. Of 28,000 or so clones listed, 80% to 90% are singletons. The clonotype comes from a human donor in a cohort sampled during active COVID-19. The sequenced material came from peripheral blood.

The CDR3 sequence: CASSEVWAGGFNSPLHF. For the CDR3, the DNA is TGTGCCAGCAGTGAAGTTTGGGCAGGGGGCTTCAATTCACCCCTCCACTTT. The chain is built from TRBV6-1 and TRBJ1-6; 8 nucleotides align to TRBD1. CDR3 size: 17 residues. CDR1 and CDR2 (germline): MNHNS, SASEGT. The V gene end was trimmed by 1 base and the J gene end by 7 bases; junction bases not matched to a gene: 9.